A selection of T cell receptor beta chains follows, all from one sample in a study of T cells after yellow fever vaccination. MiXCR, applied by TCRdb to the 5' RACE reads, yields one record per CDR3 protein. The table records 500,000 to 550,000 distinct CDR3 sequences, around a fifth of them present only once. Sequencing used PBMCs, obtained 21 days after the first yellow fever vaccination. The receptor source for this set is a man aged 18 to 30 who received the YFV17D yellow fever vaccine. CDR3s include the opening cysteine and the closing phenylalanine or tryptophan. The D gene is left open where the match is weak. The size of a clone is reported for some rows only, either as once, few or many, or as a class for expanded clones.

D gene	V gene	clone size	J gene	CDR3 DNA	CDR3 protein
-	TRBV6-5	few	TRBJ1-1	TGTGCCAGCAGCTCCGGGGTGAACACTGAAGCTTTCTTT	CASSSGVNTEAFF
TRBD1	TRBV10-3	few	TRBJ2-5	TGTGCCATCAGTGAGGTGACAGGGTGGGAGACCCAGTACTTC	CAISEVTGWETQYF
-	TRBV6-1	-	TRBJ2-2	TGTGCCAGCAGATGGGAGTGGGACACCGGGGAGCTGTTTTTT	CASRWEWDTGELFF
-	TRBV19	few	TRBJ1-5	TGTGCCAGTAGCCCCACAGTATCAGGAAACAATCAGCCCCAGCATTTT	CASSPTVSGNNQPQHF
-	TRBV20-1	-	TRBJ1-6	TGCAGTGCTAGCGGGGACGATTCACCCCTCCACTTT	CSASGDDSPLHF
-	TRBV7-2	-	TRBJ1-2	TGTGCCAGCAGCTTAAGATTTACAGGGAACTATGGCTACACCTTC	CASSLRFTGNYGYTF
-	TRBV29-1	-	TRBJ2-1	TGCAGCGTTCAGACAGGAAGCTCCTACAATGAGCAGTTCTTC	CSVQTGSSYNEQFF
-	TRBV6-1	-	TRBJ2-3	TGTGCCAGCAGCACCAACCCCCTCGAGACAGATACGCAGTATTTT	CASSTNPLETDTQYF
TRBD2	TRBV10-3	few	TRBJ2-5	TGTGCCATCAGTGCGTATAGTAGTCTAGCGGGGGTGCAAGAGACCCAGTACTTC	CAISAYSSLAGVQETQYF
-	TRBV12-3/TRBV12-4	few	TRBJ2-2	TGTGCCACCAGGGGTTGGGGGGACGGGGAGCTGTTTTTT	CATRGWGDGELFF
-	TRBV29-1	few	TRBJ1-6	TGCAGCGTCGCACAGGCAGCGAATTCACCCCTCCACTTT	CSVAQAANSPLHF
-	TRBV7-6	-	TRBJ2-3	TGTGCCAGCAGCTTTGGGCAGGGACGCACAGATACGCAGTATTTT	CASSFGQGRTDTQYF
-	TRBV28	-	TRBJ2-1	TGTGCCAGCAGTTTATTGGACGCGGCCAATGAGCAGTTCTTC	CASSLLDAANEQFF
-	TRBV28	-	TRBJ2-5	TGTGCCAGCAGGCCCCAGGGCCAAGAGACCCAGTACTTC	CASRPQGQETQYF
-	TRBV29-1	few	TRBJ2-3	TGCAGCGTCCTGGACGAATCGCCAAATTCGGAAGATACGCAGTATTTT	CSVLDESPNSEDTQYF
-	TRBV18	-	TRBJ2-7	TGTGCCAGCTCACCAGGTGCCCCTATGTACGAGCAGTACTTC	CASSPGAPMYEQYF
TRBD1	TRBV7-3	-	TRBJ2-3	TGTGCCAGCGCGAAGGGGGCGAGCACAGATACGCAGTATTTT	CASAKGASTDTQYF
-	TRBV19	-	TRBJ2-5	TGTGCCAGTAGTATAGATCGGATAGGGGGAGAGACCCAGTACTTC	CASSIDRIGGETQYF
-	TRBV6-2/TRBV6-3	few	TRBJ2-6	TGTGCCAGCAAGCCCTCTGGGGCCAACGTCCTGACTTTC	CASKPSGANVLTF
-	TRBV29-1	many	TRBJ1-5	TGCAGCGTGGGGGACGGAATCAATCAGCCCCAGCATTTT	CSVGDGINQPQHF
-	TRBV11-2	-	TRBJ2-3	TGTGCCAGCAGCTTTAGGTCTAGCCGCCCCACAGATACGCAGTATTTT	CASSFRSSRPTDTQYF
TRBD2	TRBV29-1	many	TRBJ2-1	TGCAGCGTTGAATCGGCTAGCGGGGCCTCCTACAATGAGCAGTTCTTC	CSVESASGASYNEQFF
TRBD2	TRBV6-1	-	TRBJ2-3	TGTGCCAGCAGAATCCTCACTAGCGGGGGATCAGATACGCAGTATTTT	CASRILTSGGSDTQYF
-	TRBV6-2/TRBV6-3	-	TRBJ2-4	TGTGCCAGCAGTTTCTTCCCACAGGGAGGGGATCAGTACTTC	CASSFFPQGGDQYF
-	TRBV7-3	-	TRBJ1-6	TGTGCCAGCAGCTTCGGCTCAGTTAATTCACCCCTCCACTTT	CASSFGSVNSPLHF
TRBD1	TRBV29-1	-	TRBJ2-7	TGCAGCGTTGAAGCGGCGGCAGGGGGTAGCTCCTACGAGCAGTACTTC	CSVEAAAGGSSYEQYF
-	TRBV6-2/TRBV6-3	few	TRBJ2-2	TGTGCCAGCAGTTATCTAGGGCCGAACACCGGGGAGCTGTTTTTT	CASSYLGPNTGELFF
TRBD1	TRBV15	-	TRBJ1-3	TGTGCCACCAGCAGCGAAGGGACAGGGGGCTATGGAAACACCATATATTTT	CATSSEGTGGYGNTIYF
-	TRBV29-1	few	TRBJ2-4	TGCAGCGTTGAAGTGGCGACCAAAAACATTCAGTACTTC	CSVEVATKNIQYF
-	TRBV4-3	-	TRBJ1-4	TGCGCCAGCAGCCAAGATCCCCGGCCGGCAGGCAGAGATGAAAAACTGTTTTTT	CASSQDPRPAGRDEKLFF
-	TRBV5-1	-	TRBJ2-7	TGCGCCAGCAGCCCCGAGACCGGGAACGAGCAGTACTTC	CASSPETGNEQYF
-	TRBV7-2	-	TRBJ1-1	TGTGCCAGCAGCTTAGGGATTCTGCGTATTACTGAAGCTTTCTTT	CASSLGILRITEAFF
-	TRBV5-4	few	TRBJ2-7	TGTGCCAGCAGCTTGGCCGGACCGGGGAACGAGCAGTACTTC	CASSLAGPGNEQYF
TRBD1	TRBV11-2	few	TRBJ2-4	TGTGCCAGCAGCTTGGGGACAGGGGGAGACATTCAGTACTTC	CASSLGTGGDIQYF
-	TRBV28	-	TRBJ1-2	TGTGCCAGCAGTTTTACAGGGAAAACCCCCAACTATGGCTACACCTTC	CASSFTGKTPNYGYTF
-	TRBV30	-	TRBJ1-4	TGTGCCTGGAGTGTATGGAAGGAAAAACTGTTTTTT	CAWSVWKEKLFF
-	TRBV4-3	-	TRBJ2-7	TGCGCCAGCAGCCAAGGTTCTTTTCTGGGCTACGAGCAGTACTTC	CASSQGSFLGYEQYF
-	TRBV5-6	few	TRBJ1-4	TGTGCCAGCAGCTCACGCAGGGTTGACAATGAAAAACTGTTTTTT	CASSSRRVDNEKLFF
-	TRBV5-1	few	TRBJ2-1	TGCGCCAGCAGCTTGGGGGGTCGTGTGGACAATGAGCAGTTCTTC	CASSLGGRVDNEQFF
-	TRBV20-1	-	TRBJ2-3	TGCAGTGCTAGTCGGGCAGATACGCAGTATTTT	CSASRADTQYF